This entry lists 21 T cell receptor beta chains sequenced from one sample in a study of cytomegalovirus exposure and HLA in healthy donors. Amplification used 60 Vbeta primers and 13 Jbeta primers. Clones were sequenced by immunoSEQ multiplex PCR, and TCRdb holds only the in-frame ones, with some missing. The repertoire has over 65,000 clones, over 70% of them found once; the top ten carry around 7%. The sample taken for sequencing was PBMCs. The receptor source for this set is a woman aged 40 to 49 in good health and CMV-seronegative.

This clone came up once. The rearrangement uses TRBV7-3 and TRBJ1-4; D perhaps matches TRBD1 (5 bases). V gave up 4 bases and J gave up 7 bases, with 22 bases separating them. The germline CDR1 and CDR2 sequences are SGHTA and FQGTGA. This CDR3 comprises 17 residues. This CDR3 reads CASSSASPTAWGEKLFF. The DNA for the CDR3 is TGTGCCAGCAGCTCGGCTTCCCCGACAGCCTGGGGTGAAAAACTGTTTTTT.

The rearrangement uses TRBV4-1 and TRBJ2-3; D perhaps matches TRBD2 (5 bases). Trimming removed 0 bases at V and 6 bases at J, with 19 bases between. The germline V gene has CDR1 MGHRA and CDR2 YSYEKL. The CDR3 has 17 amino acids. CDR3 bases: TGCGCCAGCAGCCAAGATAGGACTGGGGTTTTTCCCGATACGCAGTATTTT. Its protein is CASSQDRTGVFPDTQYF.

The rearrangement uses TRBV28 and TRBJ2-5; D possibly corresponds to TRBD2 (5 bases). Between the trimmed V and J ends, which lost 4 bases and 5 bases, there was a span of 17 bases. The CDR3 totals 15 residues. Germline values: CDR1 MDHEN, CDR2 SYDVKM. CDR3 nucleotide sequence: TGTGCCAGCAGTTATGTTAGCGTAGGGTGGGAGACCCAGTACTTC. Translation: CASSYVSVGWETQYF.

This clone was seen only once. The rearrangement links TRBV14 to TRBJ2-3, with 16 positions matching TRBD2. CDR1 is SGHDN and CDR2 is FVKESK in the germline V gene. V gave up 4 bases and J gave up 5 bases; unmatched junction bases: 6. The CDR3 runs to 17 residues. The CDR3 nucleotides read TGTGCCAGCAGCCGTTCGGGACTAGCGGGAGGGAGAGATACGCAGTATTTT. This encodes CASSRSGLAGGRDTQYF.

The chain links TRBV2 to TRBJ1-5, with 12 bases that match TRBD1. The V and J ends lost 8 bases and 5 bases, in that order; junction bases with no gene match: 4. Germline assignment: CDR1 SNHLY and CDR2 FYNNEI. The CDR3 has 14 amino acids. CDR3 bases: TGTGCCAGCCTGGGGACAGGGGGCTATCAGCCCCAGCATTTT. It translates to CASLGTGGYQPQHF.

J is TRBJ2-5 and V is TRBV25-1; 10 nucleotides agree with TRBD1. CDR1 is MGHDK, CDR2 SYGVNS, per germline. Germline trimming cut 7 bases from V and 4 bases from J; bases unmatched to any gene: 6. The CDR3 sequence is 14 residues long. CDR3 in amino acids: CASMTGGAGETQYF. The DNA of the CDR3 is TGTGCCAGCATGACAGGGGGCGCGGGAGAGACCCAGTACTTC.

The chain is built from TRBV5-1 and TRBJ1-3, with D possibly TRBD1 on 5 matching bases. The germline V gene encodes CDR1 SGHRS and CDR2 YFSETQ. The CDR3 extends over 16 amino acids. V lost 1 base and J lost 2, with 13 bases in between. The CDR3 nucleotides read TGCGCCAGCAGCTTGCGACAGACACAACCTGGAAACACCATATATTTT. This encodes CASSLRQTQPGNTIYF.

The chain links TRBV19 to TRBJ1-1; no clear D gene. Germline-derived CDR1 and CDR2 are LNHDA and SQIVND (reference sequence). The CDR3 is 14 residues long. V was shortened by 3 bases and J by 0 bases, with 8 bases between the two germline ends. The CDR3 protein is CASSIGQMNTEAFF. CDR3 DNA sequence: TGTGCCAGTAGTATTGGGCAGATGAACACTGAAGCTTTCTTT.

The chain joins TRBV7-2 to TRBJ1-2; TRBD1 matches at 9 bases. Germline CDR1 SGHTA, CDR2 FQGNSA. This CDR3 region has 13 residues. V shed 5 bases and J 5 bases; nucleotides not matched to a gene: 3. DNA for the CDR3: TGTGCCAGCAGCCTCGACAGGGGGTATGGCTACACCTTC. Amino acid sequence: CASSLDRGYGYTF.

The chain links TRBV5-8 to TRBJ2-5; 7 bases align to TRBD2. The CDR3 contains 15 residues. Germline-derived CDR1 and CDR2 are SGHTS and YDEGEE. Trimming cost V 0 bases and J 5 bases; bases outside gene matches: 7. As DNA, the CDR3 is TGTGCCAGCAGCTTGGAGGTGGGAGGGCAGGAGACCCAGTACTTC. The encoded protein is CASSLEVGGQETQYF.

The J gene is TRBJ2-3, the V gene TRBV27, with 11 bases that match TRBD2. Unmatched junction bases numbered 9, after V lost 4 bases and J lost 6 bases. This CDR3 is built from 16 residues. The germline V gene has CDR1 MNHEY and CDR2 SMNVEV (reference sequence). The CDR3 reads CASSSGGLAEGDTQYF. The DNA for the CDR3 is TGTGCCAGCAGTTCCGGGGGACTAGCGGAAGGGGATACGCAGTATTTT.

The chain couples TRBV5-1 to TRBJ1-1, with TRBD1 identical over 8 bases. The V and J ends lost 5 bases and 2 bases, in that order; junction bases with no gene match: 5. CDR1 SGHRS and CDR2 YFSETQ come from the germline V gene. The CDR3 is made up of 14 amino acids. The CDR3 sequence: CASSWDRFNTEAFF. The CDR3 bases are TGCGCCAGCAGTTGGGACAGGTTCAACACTGAAGCTTTCTTT.

This sequence joins TRBV7-3 and TRBJ1-1, with 9 bases lining up with TRBD1. Germline lookup yields CDR1 SGHTA and CDR2 FQGTGA. The CDR3 runs to 14 residues. With V trimmed by 1 base and J by 7 bases, 4 bases remained unmatched. CDR3 loop: CASSLSGTGSEAFF. CDR3 nucleotides: TGTGCCAGCAGCTTAAGTGGGACAGGGAGTGAAGCTTTCTTT.

The rearrangement uses TRBV7-9 and TRBJ2-7, with TRBD1 matching 7 bases. This CDR3 is 15 amino acids long. V lost 5 bases, J lost 2 bases, and 9 bases stayed unmatched. From germline, CDR1 is SEHNR and CDR2 FQNEAQ (reference sequence). CDR3 sequence: CASSPGRDRAYEQYF. CDR3 bases: TGTGCCAGCAGCCCGGGCCGGGACAGAGCCTACGAGCAGTACTTC.

The chain employs TRBV10-3 and TRBJ2-1; tentative D call: TRBD2 (6 bases). The length of the CDR3 is 16 residues. Per germline, CDR1 ENHRY and CDR2 SYGVKD. The V and J ends lost 9 bases and 1 base respectively, with 19 bases between them. The CDR3 DNA sequence: TGTGCCATTTCCCCTTTCCGGGACTCGTCCTACAATGAGCAGTTCTTC. This gives the protein CAISPFRDSSYNEQFF.

This clone was counted only a few times. V usage is TRBV13 and J usage is TRBJ1-1; tentatively, D is TRBD1 (5 bases). This CDR3 has 15 residues. CDR1 and CDR2 from the germline V gene are PRHDT and FYEKMQ (reference sequence). V dropped 5 bases and J dropped 0 bases, with 13 bases sitting between them. As DNA, the CDR3 is TGTGCCAGCAGCCTTCGCGGGGGGATGAACACTGAAGCTTTCTTT. It is translated as CASSLRGGMNTEAFF.

This chain links TRBV7-3 with TRBJ1-1; TRBD1 might be the D (5 bases). V lost 5 bases and J 3 bases, leaving 10 bases between the germline ends. The CDR3 length is 13 residues. Germline-derived CDR1 and CDR2 are SGHTA and FQGTGA. The CDR3 DNA reads as TGTGCCAGCAGCACTCAAGGGGACACTGAAGCTTTCTTT. It specifies CASSTQGDTEAFF.

As DNA, the CDR3 is TGTGCCAGCAGTTACTCACAGGGAGGGCATGAGCAGTTCTTC. Residues: CASSYSQGGHEQFF. V is TRBV6-6 and J is TRBJ2-1, with TRBD2 as a possible D gene (7 bases). Germline CDR1 MNHNY, CDR2 SVGAGI (reference sequence). Trimming left V 0 bases short and J 8 bases short, with 11 bases between. This CDR3 contains 14 residues.

V usage is TRBV30 and J usage is TRBJ1-1; TRBD1 might be the D (6 bases). V shed 5 bases and J shed 5 bases, with 21 bases lying between them. The CDR3 sequence is 15 residues long. In germline, CDR1 is GTSNPN, CDR2 SVGIG (reference sequence). The CDR3 coding sequence is TGTGCCTGGGTACGAACTTTGGGGGCAGGAACTGAAGCTTTCTTT. Its translation is CAWVRTLGAGTEAFF. Complete variable domain (other parts from reference TRBV30 and TRBJ1-1): SQTIHQWPATLVQPVGSPLSLECTVEGTSNPNLYWYRQAAGRGLQLLFYSVGIGQISSEVPQNLSASRPQDRQFILSSKKLLLSDSGFYLCAWVRTLGAGTEAFFGQGTRLTVV.

The chain recombines TRBV5-1 with TRBJ2-5; a weak D match, TRBD2 (5 bases). This CDR3 spans 13 amino acids. CDR1 and CDR2 from the germline V gene are SGHRS and YFSETQ. The germline V and J ends were trimmed by 5 bases and 5 bases, with 13 bases remaining between them. The CDR3 loop is CASRGPSLETQYF. DNA for the CDR3: TGCGCCAGCAGAGGACCTAGCCTGGAGACCCAGTACTTC.

The chain recombines TRBV14 with TRBJ1-2; maybe TRBD1 (5 bases). The germline gives CDR1 SGHDN, CDR2 FVKESK. Trimming stripped 3 bases from V and 4 bases from J, with 15 bases between. The CDR3 totals 15 residues. The CDR3 sequence: CASSQASGGSYGYTF. As DNA, the CDR3 is TGTGCCAGCAGCCAGGCGTCCGGGGGATCCTATGGCTACACCTTC.